This TCR beta chain originates from a study of molecular identifiers for immune sequencing clone quantification. The overall study: Replicate runs used RNA from about 19,000 or 110,000 naive CD8 cells, which was split five ways into aliquots, and four of those aliquots were then sequenced.

Findings of the study overall: Among effectors, clones above 20 RNA copies held over 99% of molecules; among naive cells, under 1%.

One entry per CDR3 protein, called by TCRdb with MiXCR from the PCR reads. The table shows hundreds of thousands of distinct CDR3 sequences, with 25% occurring only once. The CDR3 has 15 amino acids. This clonotype was seen a handful of times. The antigen is unknown. One junction end does not reproduce the germline sequence, and a read error may be involved. Input for naive CD8 libraries was roughly 20,000 to 1,000,000 sorted cells; the RNA fraction used was 10%, 30% or 50%. Sorting captured naive CD8 T cells as CD8+CD4-CCR7+CD45RA+. The TCR was taken from a human donor in good health. Some libraries in this study had Jurkat cell RNA spiked in. The V and J genes are TRBV5-3 and TRBJ2-3; perhaps D is TRBD1 or TRBD2 (5 bases each). TRBV5-3 is an open reading frame, and its role is uncertain. Sample: naive CD8+ T cells from blood, with Jurkat cell RNA spiked in. Subset specified: FACS-sorted CD8+CD4-CCR7+CD45RA+ naive T cells. DNA of the CDR3: TGTGCCAGCAGCTTGGGATTTGGGACCACAGATACGCAGTATTTT. Translation gives CASSLGFGTTDTQYF.